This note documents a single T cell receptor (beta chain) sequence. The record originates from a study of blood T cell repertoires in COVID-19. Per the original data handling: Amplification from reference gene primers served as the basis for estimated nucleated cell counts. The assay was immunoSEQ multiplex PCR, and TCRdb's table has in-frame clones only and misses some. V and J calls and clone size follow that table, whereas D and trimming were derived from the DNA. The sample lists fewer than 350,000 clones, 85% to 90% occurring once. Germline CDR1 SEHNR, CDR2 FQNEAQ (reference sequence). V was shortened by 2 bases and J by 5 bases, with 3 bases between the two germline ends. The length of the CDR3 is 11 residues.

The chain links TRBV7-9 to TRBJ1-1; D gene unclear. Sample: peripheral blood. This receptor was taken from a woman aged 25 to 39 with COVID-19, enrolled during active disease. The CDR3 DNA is TGTGCCAGCAGCTTACATACTGAAGCTTTCTTT. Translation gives CASSLHTEAFF.